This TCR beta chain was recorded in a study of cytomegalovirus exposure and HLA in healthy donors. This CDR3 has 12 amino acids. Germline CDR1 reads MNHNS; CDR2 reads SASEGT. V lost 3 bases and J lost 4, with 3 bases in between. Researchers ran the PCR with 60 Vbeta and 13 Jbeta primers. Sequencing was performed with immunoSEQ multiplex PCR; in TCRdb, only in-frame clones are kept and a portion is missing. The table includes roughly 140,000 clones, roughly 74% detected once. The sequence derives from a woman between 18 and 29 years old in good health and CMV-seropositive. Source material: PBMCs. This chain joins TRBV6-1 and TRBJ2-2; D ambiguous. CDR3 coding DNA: TGTGCCAGCAGTGACCTCACCGGGGAGCTGTTTTTT. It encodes CASSDLTGELFF.